This passage covers 20 T cell receptor beta chains from one sample sequenced in a study of T cell changes during pregnancy in multiple sclerosis. Measured with immunoSEQ multiplex PCR; TCRdb has only the in-frame clones, and not every one. Counted here are roughly 40,000 clones, 85% to 95% occurring once; the ten biggest clones make up 0.39%. The sequencing used CD4+ T cells from peripheral blood mononuclear cells, collected in the second trimester of pregnancy. The receptors derive from a female donor with multiple sclerosis, enrolled in a pregnancy study.

This clone occurred once. The chain links TRBV7-3 to TRBJ2-1; TRBD1 aligns across 7 bases. CDR1 is SGHTA and CDR2 is FQGTGA in the germline V gene. There are 13 residues in the CDR3. The junction had 4 bases not matched to a gene; V was cut back by 6 bases and J by 5 bases. CDR3 sequence: CASRGGLDNEQFF. The CDR3 DNA follows: TGTGCCAGCAGAGGGGGCCTGGACAATGAGCAGTTCTTC. The full variable domain, in which reference TRBV7-3 and TRBJ2-1 provide the parts outside the CDR3, is GAGVSQTPSNKVTEKGKYVELRCDPISGHTALYWYRQSLGQGPEFLIYFQGTGAADDSGLPNDRFFAVRPEGSVSTLKIQRTERGDSAVYLCASRGGLDNEQFFGPGTRLTVL.

About this clone: At one end the junction does not follow the germline gene, possibly because of a read error. This chain joins TRBV19 and TRBJ1-2, with D perhaps matching TRBD1 (6 bases). CDR1 is LNHDA, CDR2 SQIVND, per germline (reference sequence). The CDR3 contains 12 residues. CDR3 sequence reads: CASSASGTSANF. DNA for the CDR3: TGTGCCAGTAGTGCCTCCGGGACATCCGCCAATTTC.

This clone was seen once. V and J are TRBV14 and TRBJ1-1; 7 nucleotides match TRBD1. The CDR3 consists of 16 residues. Germline V lookup: CDR1 SGHDN, CDR2 FVKESK. Germline trimming cut 0 bases from V and 3 bases from J; bases unmatched to any gene: 7. CDR3 protein: CASSQDFGTAHTEAFF. The CDR3 nucleotides are TGTGCCAGCAGCCAAGATTTTGGGACAGCCCACACTGAAGCTTTCTTT.

The V gene is TRBV7-9, the J gene TRBJ2-3; D possibly corresponds to TRBD2 (6 bases). This CDR3 is built from 15 residues. Germline V gives CDR1 SEHNR, CDR2 FQNEAQ (reference sequence). Trimming took off 0 bases at V and 5 bases at J, with 12 bases between the two ends. This CDR3 is CASSLALAGKDTQYF. The CDR3 bases are TGTGCCAGCAGCTTAGCCCTGGCGGGGAAAGATACGCAGTATTTT.

The J gene is TRBJ1-2, the V gene TRBV6-4; TRBD1 might be the D (6 bases). Germline assignment: CDR1 MRHNA and CDR2 SNTAGT. V lost 6 bases to trimming and J lost 6 bases, with 17 bases between them. The CDR3 length is 14 residues. The CDR3 DNA reads TGTGCCAGCAGGCCACAGGGTACTCATCATGGCTACACCTTC. Protein: CASRPQGTHHGYTF.

The chain joins TRBV11-2 to TRBJ2-5; D is ambiguous. This CDR3 is built from 13 residues. V lost 1 base and J 5 bases, leaving 8 bases between the germline ends. CDR1 and CDR2 (germline): SGHAT, FQNNGV. The CDR3 sequence: CASSLAPRETQYF. The CDR3 DNA reads TGTGCCAGCAGCTTAGCCCCGAGGGAGACCCAGTACTTC.

The V call is TRBV6-6, the J call TRBJ1-3, with D perhaps TRBD1 (6 bases). The CDR3 loop spans 16 amino acids. The V gene's germline CDR1 is MNHNY and CDR2 SVGAGI (reference sequence). V was cut by 0 bases and J by 1 base, with 10 bases left in between. For the CDR3, the DNA is TGTGCCAGCAGTTACTCGAGGGGGTCTTCTGGAAACACCATATATTTT. Encoded protein: CASSYSRGSSGNTIYF.

V is TRBV6-1 and J is TRBJ2-3, with 8 positions matching TRBD2. Germline CDR1 and CDR2: MNHNS and SASEGT. V shed 2 bases, J shed 9 bases, and the junction held 4 bases outside the gene matches. The CDR3 consists of 13 residues. The CDR3 bases are TGTGCCAGCAGTGAATCGGCGGGAGGCACGCAGTATTTT. This encodes CASSESAGGTQYF.

The genes are TRBV5-1 and TRBJ1-6, with TRBD1 matching 10 bases. V shed 8 bases, J shed 5 bases, and the junction held 7 bases outside the gene matches. The CDR3 runs 15 residues. Germline V CDR1 and CDR2: SGHRS, YFSETQ. The CDR3 loop reads CASNRGTGDNSPLHF. The CDR3 bases are TGCGCCAGTAACCGTGGGACAGGGGATAATTCACCCCTCCACTTT.

The chain links TRBV9 to TRBJ1-1; 9 nucleotides agree with TRBD1. With 4 bases clipped from V and 7 bases from J, the junction kept 11 bases outside the gene matches. Per germline, CDR1 SGDLS and CDR2 YYNGEE. This CDR3 contains 15 residues. CDR3 sequence reads: CASSTGQGRSGEAFF. The CDR3 nucleotides read TGTGCCAGCAGCACAGGACAGGGGAGGTCTGGTGAAGCTTTCTTT.

This sequence joins TRBV5-1 and TRBJ2-7; the match to TRBD1 covers 7 bases. The germline V gene has CDR1 SGHRS and CDR2 YFSETQ. The CDR3 length is 15 residues. V lost 4 bases, J lost 3 bases, and 10 bases stayed unmatched. This CDR3 reads CASSLAADRSYEQYF. In DNA form, the CDR3 reads TGCGCCAGCAGCCTGGCCGCGGACAGGAGCTACGAGCAGTACTTC.

The chain employs TRBV19 and TRBJ2-1, with 11 bases aligning to TRBD2. The CDR3 is 17 residues long. Germline trimming cut 0 bases from V and 6 bases from J; bases unmatched to any gene: 7. Germline-derived CDR1 and CDR2 are LNHDA and SQIVND (reference sequence). The DNA of the CDR3 is TGTGCCAGTAGTATAGATGTTGGGCTAGCGGGAGGCAATGAGCAGTTCTTC. Its protein is CASSIDVGLAGGNEQFF.

This chain connects TRBV27 to TRBJ1-5, with D unresolved. This CDR3 spans 14 amino acids. Trimming stripped 0 bases from V and 4 bases from J, with 7 bases between. Germline V gives CDR1 MNHEY, CDR2 SMNVEV (reference sequence). CDR3 in amino acids: CASSLSYSNQPQHF. The DNA of the CDR3 is TGTGCCAGCAGTTTATCTTACTCGAATCAGCCCCAGCATTTT.

The CDR3 protein is CAWSIQVGTDTQYF. In DNA, the CDR3 is TGTGCCTGGAGTATCCAGGTCGGCACAGATACGCAGTATTTT. The J gene is TRBJ2-3, the V gene TRBV30, with unresolved D. The CDR3 is made up of 14 amino acids. CDR1 and CDR2 from the germline V gene are GTSNPN and SVGIG (reference sequence). The germline V and J ends were trimmed by 2 bases and 1 base, with 10 bases remaining between them.

CDR3 in amino acids: CASSEGQGVGAFF. The CDR3, as DNA: TGTGCCAGCAGCGAGGGACAGGGTGTAGGAGCTTTCTTT. The rearrangement joins TRBV6-4 to TRBJ1-1; 9 bases fit TRBD1. The CDR3 spans 13 residues. The junction had 9 bases not matched to a gene; V was cut back by 6 bases and J by 10 bases. The germline V gene has CDR1 MRHNA and CDR2 SNTAGT.

The rearrangement joins TRBV25-1 to TRBJ1-2, with a weak D call TRBD1 (5 bases). Germline assignment: CDR1 MGHDK and CDR2 SYGVNS. This CDR3 has 12 amino acids. V was shortened by 7 bases and J by 6 bases, with 12 bases between the two germline ends. This CDR3 reads CASMRDSHGYTF. For the CDR3, the DNA is TGTGCCAGCATGCGAGACAGCCATGGCTACACCTTC.

The rearrangement joins TRBV9 to TRBJ1-6; 7 bases match TRBD1. V dropped 5 bases and J dropped 0; count of bases not matched to a gene: 5. CDR3 length: 16 amino acids. In germline, CDR1 is SGDLS, CDR2 YYNGEE. This CDR3 is CASSEQGSSYNSPLHF. The CDR3, as DNA: TGTGCCAGCAGTGAACAGGGGAGCTCCTATAATTCACCCCTCCACTTT. The whole variable domain, filled in from reference TRBV9 and TRBJ1-6, reads DSGVTQTPKHLITATGQRVTLRCSPRSGDLSVYWYQQSLDQGLQFLIQYYNGEERAKGNILERFSAQQFPDLHSELNLSSLELGDSALYFCASSEQGSSYNSPLHFGNGTRLTVT.

The chain uses TRBV19 and TRBJ2-7, with TRBD2 matching over 8 bases. The germline V gene has CDR1 LNHDA and CDR2 SQIVND (reference sequence). This CDR3 has 14 residues. V dropped 3 bases and J dropped 0; count of bases not matched to a gene: 1. The CDR3 region has the DNA TGTGCCAGTAGTATCGCGGGGGGCTCCTACGAGCAGTACTTC. Its protein product is CASSIAGGSYEQYF.

This rearrangement joins TRBV5-1 to TRBJ2-3, with D tentatively TRBD1 (7 bases). The CDR3 totals 16 residues. Per the germline V gene, CDR1 is SGHRS and CDR2 is YFSETQ. V lost 0 bases and J 4 bases, leaving 15 bases between the germline ends. The CDR3: CASSLGQGGDPDTQYF. The CDR3 DNA follows: TGCGCCAGCAGCTTGGGCCAGGGGGGAGACCCAGATACGCAGTATTTT.

V and J are TRBV7-9 and TRBJ2-3, with D possibly being TRBD2 (7 bases). Deletions cut 1 base from V and 7 bases from J, with 12 bases between. The CDR3 covers 14 residues. Germline CDR1 and CDR2: SEHNR and FQNEAQ (reference sequence). CDR3 protein: CASSLEGGLYTQYF. As DNA, the CDR3 is TGTGCCAGCAGCTTAGAGGGGGGGCTATATACGCAGTATTTT.